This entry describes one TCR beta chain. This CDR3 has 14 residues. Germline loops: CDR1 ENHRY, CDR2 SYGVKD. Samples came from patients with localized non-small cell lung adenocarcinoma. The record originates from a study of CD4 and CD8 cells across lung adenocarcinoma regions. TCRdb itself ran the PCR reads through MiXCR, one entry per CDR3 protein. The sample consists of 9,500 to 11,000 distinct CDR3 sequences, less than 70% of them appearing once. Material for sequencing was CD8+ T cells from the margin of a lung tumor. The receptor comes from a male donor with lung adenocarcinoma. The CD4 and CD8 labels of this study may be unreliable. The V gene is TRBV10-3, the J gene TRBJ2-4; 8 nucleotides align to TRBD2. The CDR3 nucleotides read TGTGCGGGCAACGGGGGGGGTCACAGAAACATTCAGTACTTC. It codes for CAGNGGGHRNIQYF.